The 21 T cell receptor beta chains in this list originate from one sample, sequenced in a study of blood T cells in healthy people across ages. A J-beta primer mix and a sample-barcoded 5' primer were used in a second PCR of roughly 6 to 11 cycles. TCRdb analysed the 5' RACE reads with MiXCR anew, one entry per CDR3 protein. The sample has more than 600,000 distinct CDR3 sequences, about 25% seen once. These data were also filed under a second study, of T cells of mothers and their children.

Sequenced sample: blood. Receptors were obtained from a boy between 10 and 17 years old in good health.

This clonotype was picked up a small number of times. This chain uses TRBV20-1 with TRBJ2-3; unclear D gene. The CDR3 runs 13 residues. The V end lost 5 bases, the J end lost 0 bases, and 9 bases lay between the germline ends. Germline CDR1 is DFQATT and CDR2 is SNEGSKA (reference sequence). CDR3 nucleotides: TGCAGTGCTGAACCTGACAGCACAGATACGCAGTATTTT. Its translation: CSAEPDSTDTQYF.

This chain connects TRBV6-2 or TRBV6-3 to TRBJ1-2; D might be TRBD1 (6 bases). The V gene lost 7 bases and the J gene lost 6 bases, with 21 bases spanning the gap. CDR1 is MNHEY and CDR2 is SVGEGT in the germline V gene. The CDR3 covers 15 residues. CDR3 sequence: CASKPGQLPMHGYTF. Written as DNA, the CDR3 is TGTGCCAGCAAACCCGGACAGCTTCCTATGCATGGCTACACCTTC.

The sample holds a few counts of this clonotype. The chain is built from TRBV20-1 and TRBJ2-5; 10 nucleotides line up with TRBD2. The germline V gene encodes CDR1 DFQATT and CDR2 SNEGSKA (reference sequence). Trimming cost V 3 bases and J 5 bases; bases outside gene matches: 9. The CDR3 length is 15 residues. The CDR3 reads CSASEGSGGIETQYF. As DNA, the CDR3 is TGCAGTGCTAGCGAAGGTAGCGGGGGGATTGAGACCCAGTACTTC.

This clonotype was seen a few times. The chain carries TRBV6-5 and TRBJ1-1; TRBD1 aligns across 8 bases. The CDR3 has 12 residues. Trimming at V came to 8 bases and at J to 4 bases, leaving 3 bases not matched to a gene. The V gene's germline CDR1 is MNHEY and CDR2 SVGAGI. CDR3 nucleotides: TGTGCCAGCTACAGGGGGGCCACTGAAGCTTTCTTT. This translates into CASYRGATEAFF.

This clonotype was detected a few times. The rearrangement uses TRBV28 and TRBJ2-5; D is unresolved. The V end was cut by 2 bases, the J end by 5 bases, with 9 bases between. This CDR3 is 13 amino acids long. From germline, CDR1 is MDHEN and CDR2 SYDVKM. The CDR3 DNA reads TGTGCCAGCAGTTTAGTTCAGGACGAGACCCAGTACTTC. Encoded protein: CASSLVQDETQYF.

This clonotype was counted a few times. This chain joins TRBV20-1 and TRBJ1-2; D gene uncertain. V lost 5 bases and J lost 5, with 18 bases in between. This CDR3 spans 14 amino acids. The germline CDR1 and CDR2 sequences are DFQATT and SNEGSKA (reference sequence). CDR3 coding DNA: TGCAGTGCTGCCGGCAGCTCTGATCCGTATGGCTACACCTTC. Amino acid sequence: CSAAGSSDPYGYTF.

The chain joins TRBV2 to TRBJ2-1; no definite D call. CDR1 and CDR2 from the germline V gene are SNHLY and FYNNEI. The germline V and J ends were trimmed by 3 bases and 4 bases, with 7 bases remaining between them. There are 13 residues in the CDR3. The CDR3 sequence is CASSDPNYNEQFF. The CDR3 DNA is TGTGCCAGCAGTGATCCAAATTACAATGAGCAGTTCTTC.

V and J are TRBV5-1 and TRBJ2-3; 8 bases align to TRBD1. V was pared by 2 bases and J by 3 bases, with 5 bases of the junction left unmatched. This CDR3 region has 15 residues. CDR1 is SGHRS, CDR2 YFSETQ, per germline. CDR3 amino acids: CASSFRGLGTDTQYF. CDR3 DNA: TGCGCCAGCAGCTTCAGGGGGCTCGGTACAGATACGCAGTATTTT.

This chain joins TRBV7-9 and TRBJ2-2; D is ambiguous. From germline, CDR1 is SEHNR and CDR2 FQNEAQ (reference sequence). Trimming took 5 bases from V and 6 from J, leaving 7 bases between them. This CDR3 region has 12 residues. CDR3 in DNA: TGTGCCAGCAGCATCAGATCCGGGGAGCTGTTTTTT. Protein: CASSIRSGELFF.

The V call is TRBV5-1, the J call TRBJ2-5, with D uncertain. Between the trimmed V and J ends, which lost 0 bases and 4 bases, there was a span of 10 bases. Per the germline V gene, CDR1 is SGHRS and CDR2 is YFSETQ. There are 14 residues in the CDR3. The CDR3 DNA is TGCGCCAGCAGCTTGGGTAGACCATCAGAGACCCAGTACTTC. Encoded protein: CASSLGRPSETQYF.

This sequence joins TRBV11-2 and TRBJ2-4, with 7 bases fitting TRBD1. Germline CDR1 is SGHAT and CDR2 is FQNNGV. V shed 5 bases, J shed 3 bases, and the junction held 7 bases outside the gene matches. This CDR3 contains 15 residues. CDR3 DNA: TGTGCCAGCAGCCCAGCACAGGGGATCAAAAACATTCAGTACTTC. Its protein is CASSPAQGIKNIQYF.

This clonotype was seen a handful of times. This chain joins TRBV7-9 and TRBJ2-1, with 9 nucleotides matching TRBD1. The CDR3 consists of 17 residues. Germline CDR1 reads SEHNR; CDR2 reads FQNEAQ (reference sequence). With 6 bases clipped from V and 4 bases from J, the junction kept 13 bases outside the gene matches. The CDR3 nucleotides are TGTGCCAGCAGTCCCTCCCTGGACAGGGGCCCTTACAATGAGCAGTTCTTC. Translated: CASSPSLDRGPYNEQFF.

V is TRBV7-6 and J is TRBJ2-5; possibly TRBD1 for D (6 bases). Deletions cut 6 bases from V and 2 bases from J, with 13 bases between. CDR1 SGHVS and CDR2 FNYEAQ come from the germline V gene. CDR3 length: 14 residues. CDR3 DNA sequence: TGTGCCAGCAGTCGACAGGAGATACAAGAGACCCAGTACTTC. Protein product: CASSRQEIQETQYF.

This sequence joins TRBV3-1 and TRBJ2-1, with D perhaps being TRBD1 or TRBD2 (6 bases each). The CDR3 runs 14 residues. Trimming stripped 1 base from V and 7 bases from J, with 11 bases between. Germline loops: CDR1 LGHDT, CDR2 YNNKEL (reference sequence). CDR3 sequence reads: CASSQGGARNEQFF. DNA for the CDR3: TGTGCCAGCAGCCAAGGGGGGGCCCGGAATGAGCAGTTCTTC.

V gene TRBV29-1 combines with J gene TRBJ2-7; D uncertain. Germline CDR1 reads SQVTM; CDR2 reads ANQGSEA. Trimming left V 4 bases short and J 6 bases short, with 13 bases between. The CDR3 covers 12 residues. The CDR3 here is CSVVERPPEQYF. The CDR3 bases are TGCAGCGTTGTGGAACGGCCCCCCGAGCAGTACTTC.

This clonotype was found a few times. This sequence joins TRBV20-1 and TRBJ2-4; D is uncertain. The length of the CDR3 is 12 residues. Germline V lookup: CDR1 DFQATT, CDR2 SNEGSKA (reference sequence). Trimming shortened V by 0 bases and J by 6 bases, and 6 bases separated the two germline ends. This CDR3 is CSARDPRNIQYF. The CDR3 coding sequence is TGCAGTGCTAGAGATCCAAGAAACATTCAGTACTTC.

This clonotype was seen a handful of times. The chain combines TRBV14 with TRBJ2-1; D might be TRBD2 (6 bases). The CDR3 contains 17 residues. Germline V CDR1 and CDR2: SGHDN, FVKESK. Trimming cost V 1 base and J 0 bases, with 13 bases left between them. The CDR3 bases are TGTGCCAGCAGCCAAGTCCGGGGGAAAAGCTCCTACAATGAGCAGTTCTTC. Translating gives CASSQVRGKSSYNEQFF.

This clonotype was counted only a few times. J is TRBJ2-2 and V is TRBV7-2; D remains ambiguous. CDR3 length: 12 residues. V was clipped by 1 base and J by 15 bases, with 12 bases between them. Germline lookup yields CDR1 SGHTA and CDR2 FQGNSA. The CDR3 reads CASSLEIGSVFF. In nucleotides, the CDR3 is TGTGCCAGCAGCTTAGAAATAGGGTCGGTGTTTTTT.

V usage is TRBV12-3 or TRBV12-4 and J usage is TRBJ2-5; 13 bases fit TRBD2. V was clipped by 3 bases and J by 1 base; unmatched bases: 8. CDR3 size: 18 residues. The CDR3 here is CASSFPGLAGLFQETQYF. In DNA, the CDR3 is TGTGCCAGCAGTTTTCCGGGACTAGCGGGACTATTCCAAGAGACCCAGTACTTC.

The chain uses TRBV29-1 and TRBJ1-1, with a tentative D call TRBD1 (6 bases). Trimming stripped 5 bases from V and 1 base from J, with 11 bases between. This CDR3 comprises 13 residues. Germline CDR1 SQVTM, CDR2 ANQGSEA. CDR3 sequence: CSVRRGENTEAFF. The CDR3 DNA sequence: TGCAGCGTTCGCAGGGGCGAGAACACTGAAGCTTTCTTT. Filled out from reference TRBV29-1 and TRBJ1-1, the complete variable domain reads SAVISQKPSRDICQRGTSLTIQCQVDSQVTMMFWYRQQPGQSLTLIATANQGSEATYESGFVIDKFPISRPNLTFSTLTVSNMSPEDSSIYLCSVRRGENTEAFFGQGTRLTVV.

V usage is TRBV20-1 and J usage is TRBJ2-5; D possibly corresponds to TRBD2 (7 bases). The length of the CDR3 is 14 residues. V lost 2 bases and J lost 3, with 13 bases in between. In germline, CDR1 is DFQATT, CDR2 SNEGSKA (reference sequence). The CDR3 DNA is TGCAGTGCTAGAATTCGGGGGGCCAAAGAGACCCAGTACTTC. This translates into CSARIRGAKETQYF.